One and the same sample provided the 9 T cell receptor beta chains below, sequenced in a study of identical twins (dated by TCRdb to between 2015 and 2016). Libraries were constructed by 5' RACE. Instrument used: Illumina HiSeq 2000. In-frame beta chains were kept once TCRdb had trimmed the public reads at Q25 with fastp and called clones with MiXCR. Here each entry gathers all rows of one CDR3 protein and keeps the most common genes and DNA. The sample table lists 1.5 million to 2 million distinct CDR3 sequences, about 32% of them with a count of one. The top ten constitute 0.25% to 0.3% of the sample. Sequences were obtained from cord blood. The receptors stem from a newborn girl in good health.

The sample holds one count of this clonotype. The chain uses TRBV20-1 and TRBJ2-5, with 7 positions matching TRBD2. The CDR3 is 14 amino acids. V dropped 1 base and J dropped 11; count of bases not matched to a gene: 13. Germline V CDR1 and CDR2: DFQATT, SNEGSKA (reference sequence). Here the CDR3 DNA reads TGCAGTGCTAGAGGCGGGAGAGGGATGGGTGAGCAGTACTTC. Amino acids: CSARGGRGMGEQYF.

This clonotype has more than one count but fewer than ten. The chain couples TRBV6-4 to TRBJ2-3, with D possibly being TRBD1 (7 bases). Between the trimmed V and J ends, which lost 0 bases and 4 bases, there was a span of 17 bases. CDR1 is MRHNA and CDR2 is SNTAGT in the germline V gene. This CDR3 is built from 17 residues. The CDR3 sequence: CASSDSPSRGAPDTQYF. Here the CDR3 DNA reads TGTGCCAGCAGTGACTCCCCCAGCAGGGGGGCTCCAGATACGCAGTATTTT.

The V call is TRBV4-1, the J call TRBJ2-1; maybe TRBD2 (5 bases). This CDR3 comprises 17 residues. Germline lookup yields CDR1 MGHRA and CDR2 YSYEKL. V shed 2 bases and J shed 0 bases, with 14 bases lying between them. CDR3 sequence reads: CASSQPGVPSSYNEQFF. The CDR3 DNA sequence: TGCGCCAGCAGCCAACCCGGGGTCCCAAGCTCCTACAATGAGCAGTTCTTC.

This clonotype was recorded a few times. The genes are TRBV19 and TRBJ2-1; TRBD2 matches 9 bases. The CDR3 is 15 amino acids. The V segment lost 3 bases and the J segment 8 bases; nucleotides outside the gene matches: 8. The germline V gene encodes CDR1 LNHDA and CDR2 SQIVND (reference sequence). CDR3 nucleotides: TGTGCCAGTAGTATTGCGGGAGGGCCATACGATGAGCAGTTCTTC. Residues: CASSIAGGPYDEQFF.

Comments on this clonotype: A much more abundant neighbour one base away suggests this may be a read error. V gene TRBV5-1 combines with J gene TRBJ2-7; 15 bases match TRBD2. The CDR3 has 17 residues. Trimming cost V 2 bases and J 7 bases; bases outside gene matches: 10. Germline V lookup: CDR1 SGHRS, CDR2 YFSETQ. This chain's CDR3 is CASSLPGLAGGYNEQYF. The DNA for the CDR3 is TGCGCCAGCAGCTTACCGGGACTAGCGGGAGGTTACAATGAGCAGTACTTC. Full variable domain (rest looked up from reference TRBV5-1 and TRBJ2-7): KAGVTQTPRYLIKTRGQQVTLSCSPISGHRSVSWYQQTPGQGLQFLFEYFSETQRNKGNFPGRFSGRQFSNSRSEMNVSTLELGDSALYLCASSLPGLAGGYNEQYFGPGTRLTVT.

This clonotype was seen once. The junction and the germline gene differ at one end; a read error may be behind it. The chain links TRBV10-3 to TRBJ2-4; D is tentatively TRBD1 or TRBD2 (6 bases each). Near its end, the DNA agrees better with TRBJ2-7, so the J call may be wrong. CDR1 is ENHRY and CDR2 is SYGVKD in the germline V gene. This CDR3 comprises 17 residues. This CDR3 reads CATSEPTTGRLGYEQYF. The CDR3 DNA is TGTGCCACCAGTGAGCCCACCACAGGGAGGCTAGGGTACGAGCAGTACTTC.

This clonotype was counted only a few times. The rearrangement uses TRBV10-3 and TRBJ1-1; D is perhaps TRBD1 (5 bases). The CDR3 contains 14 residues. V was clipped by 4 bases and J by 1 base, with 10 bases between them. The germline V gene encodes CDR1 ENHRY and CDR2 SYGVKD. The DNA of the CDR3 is TGTGCCATCAGTGGTGTGGGGCAGAACACTGAAGCTTTCTTT. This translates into CAISGVGQNTEAFF.

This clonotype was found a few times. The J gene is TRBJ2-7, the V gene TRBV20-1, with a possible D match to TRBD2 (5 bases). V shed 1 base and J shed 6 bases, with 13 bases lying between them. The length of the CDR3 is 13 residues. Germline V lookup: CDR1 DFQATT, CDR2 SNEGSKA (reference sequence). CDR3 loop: CSARVGPGLEQYF. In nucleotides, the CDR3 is TGCAGTGCTAGAGTTGGGCCCGGACTCGAGCAGTACTTC.

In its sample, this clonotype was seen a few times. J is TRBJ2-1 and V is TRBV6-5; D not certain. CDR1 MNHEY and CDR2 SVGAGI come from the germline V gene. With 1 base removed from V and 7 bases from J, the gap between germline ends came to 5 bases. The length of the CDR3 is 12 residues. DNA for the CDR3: TGTGCCAGCAGTTACTACAGTAATGAGCAGTTCTTC. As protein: CASSYYSNEQFF.